The rows below give T cell receptor beta chains drawn from one sample of a study of blood T cell repertoires in COVID-19. TCRdb's table, derived via immunoSEQ multiplex PCR, lists solely in-frame clones and lacks some. Among 70,000 to 95,000 clones listed, roughly four fifths were seen once. Sequenced: peripheral blood. These receptors were taken from a woman in her 70s with acute or convalescent COVID-19. Each CDR3 is given with its conserved first and last residue. The order of the fields is V gene, CDR3 length, clone size, D gene, J gene, CDR3 DNA, CDR3 protein. A D gene is named only where the DNA matches it firmly. Some rows have no size entry. The others give once, few or many, or a class for an expanded clone.

TRBV27	16	once	TRBD1	TRBJ1-1	TGTGCCAGCAGCTTCGGGAGACAGGGCATGAACACTGAAGCTTTCTTT	CASSFGRQGMNTEAFF
TRBV28	13	-	TRBD1	TRBJ1-1	TGTGCCGGGGGACAGCGACTGGGCACTGAAGCTTTCTTT	CAGGQRLGTEAFF
TRBV27	12	-	TRBD1	TRBJ1-2	TGTGCCAGTTCCGACAGGGGCTATGGCTACACCTTC	CASSDRGYGYTF
TRBV10-2	15	-	TRBD2	TRBJ2-2	TGCGCCAGCAGTGCCCAAGCGGGAGGCACCGGGGAGCTGTTTTTT	CASSAQAGGTGELFF
TRBV19	14	-	TRBD1	TRBJ2-5	TGTGCCAGTAAGTCTCGGACAGGGGGAGAGACCCAGTACTTC	CASKSRTGGETQYF
TRBV27	14	-	-	TRBJ2-1	TGTGCCAGCAAAGGAGAGCGGAGTTACAATGAGCAGTTCTTC	CASKGERSYNEQFF
TRBV14	15	-	TRBD1	TRBJ1-5	TGTGCCAGCAGCCAAGACACAGGGGCAGGACGCCCCCAGCATTTT	CASSQDTGAGRPQHF
TRBV3-1/TRBV3-2	12	-	-	TRBJ2-7	TGTGCCAGCAGCCGCGTCGGCTACGAGCAGTACTTC	CASSRVGYEQYF
TRBV7-9	12	-	-	TRBJ1-2	TGTGCCAGCAGCTTAGACAGGCGAGGCTACACCTTC	CASSLDRRGYTF
TRBV7-9	15	-	-	TRBJ2-1	TGTGCCAGCAGCTTAGGCGGCACTACCTACAATGAGCAGTTCTTC	CASSLGGTTYNEQFF
TRBV30	15	few	TRBD2	TRBJ2-5	TGTGCCTGGAGTGAGGGACTAGCGGGAGTGGAGACCCAGTACTTC	CAWSEGLAGVETQYF
TRBV7-3	14	-	TRBD2	TRBJ2-2	TGTGCCAGCAGCTCGGCTAGCGGTCGCGGGGAGCTGTTTTTT	CASSSASGRGELFF
TRBV18	14	-	-	TRBJ1-4	TGTGCCAGCTTCACCGGTCAGGGTAATGAAAAACTGTTTTTT	CASFTGQGNEKLFF
TRBV27	20	-	TRBD1	TRBJ2-5	TGTGCCAGCAGTTTATGGGAGGGGTACTCGGGACAGGGGAGGGCAGAGACCCAGTACTTC	CASSLWEGYSGQGRAETQYF
TRBV7-3	14	-	-	TRBJ2-3	TGTGCCAGCAGCCGCGGGACTGGCACAGATACGCAGTATTTT	CASSRGTGTDTQYF
TRBV4-1	16	once	TRBD1	TRBJ1-2	TGCGCCAGCAGGCTGGGGGACAGGGTCGGAGGCTATGGCTACACCTTC	CASRLGDRVGGYGYTF
TRBV6-1	16	-	-	TRBJ2-6	TGTGCCAGCAGTGAAAAGGGGACACCCGGGGCCAACGTCCTGACTTTC	CASSEKGTPGANVLTF